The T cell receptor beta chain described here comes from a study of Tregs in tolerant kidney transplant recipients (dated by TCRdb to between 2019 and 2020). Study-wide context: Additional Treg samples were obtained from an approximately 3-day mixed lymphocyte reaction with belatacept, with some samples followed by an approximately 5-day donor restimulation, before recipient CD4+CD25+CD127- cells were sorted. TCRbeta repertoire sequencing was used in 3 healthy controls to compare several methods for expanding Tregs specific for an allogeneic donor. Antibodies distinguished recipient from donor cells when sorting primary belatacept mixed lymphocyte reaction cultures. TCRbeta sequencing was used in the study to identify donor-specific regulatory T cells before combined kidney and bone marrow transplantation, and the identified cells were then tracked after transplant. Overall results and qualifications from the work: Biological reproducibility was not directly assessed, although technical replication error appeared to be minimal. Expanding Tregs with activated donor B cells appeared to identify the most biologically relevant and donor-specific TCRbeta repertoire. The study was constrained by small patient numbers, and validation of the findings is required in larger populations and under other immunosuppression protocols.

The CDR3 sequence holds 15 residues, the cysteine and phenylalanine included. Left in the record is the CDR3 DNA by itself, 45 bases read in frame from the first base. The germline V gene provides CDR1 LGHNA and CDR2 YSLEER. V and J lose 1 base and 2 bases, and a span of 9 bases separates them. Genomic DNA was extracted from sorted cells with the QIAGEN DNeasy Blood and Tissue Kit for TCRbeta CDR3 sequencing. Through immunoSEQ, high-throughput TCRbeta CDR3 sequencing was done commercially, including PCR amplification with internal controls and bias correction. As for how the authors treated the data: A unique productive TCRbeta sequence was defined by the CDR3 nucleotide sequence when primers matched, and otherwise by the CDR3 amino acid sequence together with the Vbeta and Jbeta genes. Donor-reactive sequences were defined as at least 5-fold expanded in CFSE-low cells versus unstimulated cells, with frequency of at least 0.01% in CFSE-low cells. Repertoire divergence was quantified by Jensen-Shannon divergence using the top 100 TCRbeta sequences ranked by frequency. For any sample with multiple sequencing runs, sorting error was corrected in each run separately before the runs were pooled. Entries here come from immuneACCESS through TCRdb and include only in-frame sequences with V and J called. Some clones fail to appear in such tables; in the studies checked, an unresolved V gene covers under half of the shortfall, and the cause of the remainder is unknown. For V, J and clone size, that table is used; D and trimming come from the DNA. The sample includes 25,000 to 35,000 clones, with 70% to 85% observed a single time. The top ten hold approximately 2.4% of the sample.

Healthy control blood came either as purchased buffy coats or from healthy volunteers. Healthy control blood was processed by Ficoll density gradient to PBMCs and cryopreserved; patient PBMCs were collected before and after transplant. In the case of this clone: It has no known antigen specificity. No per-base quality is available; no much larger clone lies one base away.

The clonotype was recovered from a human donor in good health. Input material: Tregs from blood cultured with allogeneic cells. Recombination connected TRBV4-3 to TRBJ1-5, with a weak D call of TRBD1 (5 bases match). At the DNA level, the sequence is TGCGCCAGCAGCCAAGCGGCGACAGGCAATCAGCCCCAGCATTTT. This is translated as CASSQAATGNQPQHF.